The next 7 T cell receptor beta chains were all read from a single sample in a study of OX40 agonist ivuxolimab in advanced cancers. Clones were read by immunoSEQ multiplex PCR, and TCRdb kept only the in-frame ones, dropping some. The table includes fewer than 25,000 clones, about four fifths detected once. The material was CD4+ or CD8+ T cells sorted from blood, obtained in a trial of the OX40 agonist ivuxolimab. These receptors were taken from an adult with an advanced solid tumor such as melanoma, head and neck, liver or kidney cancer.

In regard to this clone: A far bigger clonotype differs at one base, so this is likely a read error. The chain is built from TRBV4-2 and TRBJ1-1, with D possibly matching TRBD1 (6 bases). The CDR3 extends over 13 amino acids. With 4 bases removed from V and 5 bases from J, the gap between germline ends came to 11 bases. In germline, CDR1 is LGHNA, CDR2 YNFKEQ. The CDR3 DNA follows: TGTGCCAGCAGCCTACAGGGAGAGACTGAAGCTTTCTTT. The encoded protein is CASSLQGETEAFF.

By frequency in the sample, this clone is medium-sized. CDR3 sequence reads: CASSQDRFALEQYF. The CDR3 DNA reads TGTGCCAGCAGCCAAGACAGGTTCGCGCTCGAGCAGTACTTC. The chain recombines TRBV14 with TRBJ2-7, with D unclear. The V and J ends lost 0 bases and 6 bases respectively, with 12 bases between them. Germline V CDR1 and CDR2: SGHDN, FVKESK. The CDR3 is 14 amino acids.

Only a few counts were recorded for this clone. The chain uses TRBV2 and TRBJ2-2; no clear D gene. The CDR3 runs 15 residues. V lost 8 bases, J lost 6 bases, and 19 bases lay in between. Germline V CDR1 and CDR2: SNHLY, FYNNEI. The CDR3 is CASVGPPNWAGELFF. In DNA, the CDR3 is TGTGCCAGCGTGGGTCCGCCCAATTGGGCCGGGGAGCTGTTTTTT.

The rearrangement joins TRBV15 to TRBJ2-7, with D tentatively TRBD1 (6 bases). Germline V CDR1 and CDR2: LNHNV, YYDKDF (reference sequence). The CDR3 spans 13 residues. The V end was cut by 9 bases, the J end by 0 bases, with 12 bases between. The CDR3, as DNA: TGTGCCACGAGGGACATAAGCTCCTACGAGCAGTACTTC. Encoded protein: CATRDISSYEQYF.

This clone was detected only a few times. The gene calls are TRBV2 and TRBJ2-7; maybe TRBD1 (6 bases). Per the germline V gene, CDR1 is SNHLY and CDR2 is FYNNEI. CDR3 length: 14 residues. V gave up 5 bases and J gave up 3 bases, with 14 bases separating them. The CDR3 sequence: CASSSGHQLYEQYF. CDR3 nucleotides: TGTGCCAGCAGTTCGGGACACCAACTCTACGAGCAGTACTTC.

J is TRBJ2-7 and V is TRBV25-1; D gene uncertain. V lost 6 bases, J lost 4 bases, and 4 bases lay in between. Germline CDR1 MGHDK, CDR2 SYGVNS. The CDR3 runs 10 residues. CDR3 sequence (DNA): TGTGCCAGCAGCCGGTACGAGCAGTACTTC. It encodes CASSRYEQYF.

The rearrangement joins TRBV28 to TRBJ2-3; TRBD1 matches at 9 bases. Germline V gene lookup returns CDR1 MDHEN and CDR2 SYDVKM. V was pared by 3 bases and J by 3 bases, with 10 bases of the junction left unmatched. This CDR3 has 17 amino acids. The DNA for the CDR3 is TGTGCCAGCAGTTTTTATCCCGTAGACAGGGGGACAGATACGCAGTATTTT. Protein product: CASSFYPVDRGTDTQYF. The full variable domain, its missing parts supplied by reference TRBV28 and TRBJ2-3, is DVKVTQSSRYLVKRTGEKVFLECVQDMDHENMFWYRQDPGLGLRLIYFSYDVKMKEKGDIPEGYSVSREKKERFSLILESASTNQTSMYLCASSFYPVDRGTDTQYFGPGTRLTVL.